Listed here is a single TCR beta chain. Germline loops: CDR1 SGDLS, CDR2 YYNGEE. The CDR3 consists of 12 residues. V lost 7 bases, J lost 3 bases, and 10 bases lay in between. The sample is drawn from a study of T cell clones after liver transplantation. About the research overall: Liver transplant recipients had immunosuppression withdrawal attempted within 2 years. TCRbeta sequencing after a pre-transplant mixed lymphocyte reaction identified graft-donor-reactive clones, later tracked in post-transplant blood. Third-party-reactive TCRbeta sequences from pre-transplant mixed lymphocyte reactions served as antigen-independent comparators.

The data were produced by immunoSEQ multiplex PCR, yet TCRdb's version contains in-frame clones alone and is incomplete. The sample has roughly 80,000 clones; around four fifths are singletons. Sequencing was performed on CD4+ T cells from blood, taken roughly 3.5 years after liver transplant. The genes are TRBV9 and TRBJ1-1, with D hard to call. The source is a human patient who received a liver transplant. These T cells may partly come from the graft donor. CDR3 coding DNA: TGTGCCAGCCCTCGTACTCACACTGAAGCTTTCTTT. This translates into CASPRTHTEAFF.